This is a list of T cell receptor beta chains from one sample in a study of blood T cell repertoires in COVID-19. TCRdb keeps only in-frame clones here, not all; method: immunoSEQ multiplex PCR. Of roughly 90,000 clones in the sample, roughly 89% were seen once. The material sequenced was peripheral blood. The receptors were gathered from a middle-aged man with acute or convalescent COVID-19. The CDR3 runs from the conserved cysteine through the conserved F or W. A D gene is named only where the DNA matches it firmly. Not every row has a clone size; where given, it reads once, few, many or a size class.

>TRBJ2-2|TRBV15|-|-
CATSRNGEDTGELFF
TGTGCCACCAGCAGGAACGGGGAGGACACCGGGGAGCTGTTTTTT
>TRBJ1-5|TRBV7-8|-|-
CASSLGRGPLGNQPQHF
TGTGCCAGCAGTTTAGGGAGGGGCCCCCTGGGCAATCAGCCCCAGCATTTT
>TRBJ1-1|TRBV5-1|-|TRBD1
CASSSNPGTENTEAFF
TGCGCCAGCAGCTCGAACCCGGGGACAGAGAACACTGAAGCTTTCTTT
>TRBJ2-4|TRBV7-2|-|-
CASSDNTEAKNIQYF
TGTGCCAGCAGCGACAACACCGAAGCCAAAAACATTCAGTACTTC
>TRBJ2-7|TRBV11-2|-|TRBD2
CASSTQLGTSGYEQYF
TGTGCCAGCAGTACTCAATTGGGGACTAGCGGTTACGAGCAGTACTTC
>TRBJ2-7|TRBV18|few|TRBD2
CASSPGTSGRSSYEQYF
TGTGCCAGCTCACCAGGGACTAGCGGGAGGAGCTCCTACGAGCAGTACTTC
>TRBJ2-2|TRBV28|-|-
CASSLPDFGRGTGELFF
TGTGCCAGCAGTTTACCCGACTTTGGGCGGGGCACCGGGGAGCTGTTTTTT
>TRBJ1-1|TRBV18|-|-
CASSLSPSTEAFF
TGTGCCAGCTCCCTCTCCCCGAGTACTGAAGCTTTCTTT
>TRBJ1-5|TRBV5-1|-|TRBD1
CASSPGTAGNQPQHF
TGCGCCAGCAGCCCCGGGACAGCGGGCAATCAGCCCCAGCATTTT
>TRBJ2-5|TRBV7-7|-|TRBD1
CASSLLGTGKETQYF
TGTGCCAGCAGCTTACTTGGGACAGGGAAAGAGACCCAGTACTTC